A selection of T cell receptor beta chains follows, all from one sample in a study of T cell responses to AZD1222 COVID-19 vaccine. Measured with immunoSEQ multiplex PCR; TCRdb has only the in-frame clones, and not every one. In the table there are some 120,000 clones, 70% to 90% of which are singletons. Sequenced here: peripheral blood, sampled 28 days after the second AZD1222 dose. Receptors originate from an adult who received the AZD1222 COVID-19 vaccine. Both conserved end residues are part of each CDR3. The D gene is left open where the match is weak. Clone size is not always given. Where it is, it says once, few, many or a class for expanded clones.

>NA|TRBV19|NA|TRBJ1-4
TGTGCCAGTAGTATAAGGGACCGGAGTAAACTGTTTTTT
CASSIRDRSKLFF
>NA|TRBV2|TRBD1|TRBJ2-1
TGTGCCGCTGACAGGGGGGGTATGGATGAGCAGTTCTTC
CAADRGGMDEQFF
>NA|TRBV3-1/TRBV3-2|NA|TRBJ2-3
TGTGCCAGCAGCCTTGGGCCTACCTCCGGGGCCGATACGCAGTATTTT
CASSLGPTSGADTQYF
>NA|TRBV28|TRBD1|TRBJ2-3
TGTGCCAGCAGTCAGACAGGGGCTACGCAGTATTTT
CASSQTGATQYF
>once|TRBV7-7|TRBD1|TRBJ2-3
TGTGCTAGCAGCCGGGACAGGGGAGATACGCAGTATTTT
CASSRDRGDTQYF
>NA|TRBV6-2/TRBV6-3|NA|TRBJ1-2
TGTGCCAGCAGTTCCCCCGAAAGAGCTAACTATGGCTACACCTTC
CASSSPERANYGYTF
>once|TRBV7-9|NA|TRBJ2-7
TGTGCCAGCAGCTTACCTGGACAGCCCTACGAGCAGTACTTC
CASSLPGQPYEQYF
>NA|TRBV18|NA|TRBJ1-2
TGTGCCAGCTCACCACTAGAGACAGCCCATGGCTACACCTTC
CASSPLETAHGYTF
>NA|TRBV5-1|NA|TRBJ2-2
TGCGCCAGCAGCTTGAACACCGGGGAGCTGTTTTTT
CASSLNTGELFF
>NA|TRBV10-3|TRBD2|TRBJ2-1
TGTGCCATCAGTGAGCCGGGACTAGCGGGACTGGGGAATGAGCAGTTCTTC
CAISEPGLAGLGNEQFF
>NA|TRBV27|NA|TRBJ1-2
TGTGCCAGCAGTCCTCGTAGTAGCTATGGCTACACCTTC
CASSPRSSYGYTF